This note documents a single TCR beta chain sequence. Generated by immunoSEQ multiplex PCR, the TCRdb table keeps only in-frame clones and is missing some. The table includes tens of thousands of clones, approximately 91% detected once. The source of the sample is a study of T cell changes during pregnancy in multiple sclerosis. CDR1 and CDR2 from the germline V gene are LNHNV and YYDKDF (reference sequence). This CDR3 has 15 residues. Trimming left V 0 bases short and J 3 bases short, with 12 bases between. The material sequenced was peripheral blood, taken in the second trimester of pregnancy. This sequence was found in a female donor with multiple sclerosis, enrolled in a pregnancy study. The V gene is TRBV15, the J gene TRBJ2-7, with a possible D match to TRBD2 (5 bases). CDR3 sequence reads: CATSRDRGSFYEQYF. The DNA for the CDR3 is TGTGCCACCAGCAGAGATCGGGGAAGCTTCTACGAGCAGTACTTC.